This T cell receptor beta chain derives from a study of blood T cells in healthy people across ages. The V end lost 6 bases, the J end lost 8 bases, and 14 bases lay between the germline ends. This CDR3 has 12 amino acids. Germline V gives CDR1 SQVTM, CDR2 ANQGSEA. A minimum of 5 micrograms of total RNA was extracted per sample. Combining a sample-barcoded 5' primer with a J-beta primer mix, a second PCR ran for about 6 to 12 cycles. From the 5' RACE reads, TCRdb called clonotypes with MiXCR, one entry per CDR3 protein. The sample shows about 680,000 distinct CDR3 sequences, approximately 50% of them seen only once.

This chain connects TRBV29-1 to TRBJ2-1; a weak D match, TRBD2 (5 bases). The sample was blood. The sequence derives from a woman aged 55-70 years in good health. CDR3 sequence reads: CSVDEGVDEQFF. The DNA for the CDR3 is TGCAGCGTCGACGAGGGAGTAGATGAGCAGTTCTTC.